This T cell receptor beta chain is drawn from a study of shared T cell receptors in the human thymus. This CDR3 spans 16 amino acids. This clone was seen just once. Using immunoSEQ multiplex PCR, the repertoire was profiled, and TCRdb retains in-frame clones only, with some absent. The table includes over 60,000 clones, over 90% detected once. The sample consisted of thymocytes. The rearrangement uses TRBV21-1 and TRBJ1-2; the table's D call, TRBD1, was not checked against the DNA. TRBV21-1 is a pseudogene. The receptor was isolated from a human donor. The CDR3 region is CASSKCLYRNLCGYTF. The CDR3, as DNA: TGTGCCAGCAGCAAATGCTTGTACAGAAACTTATGTGGCTACACCTTC.